This T cell receptor (beta chain) was sequenced during a study of shared clonotypes between healthy human individuals. Deep was the level used in running the assay. Some clones are missing from TCRdb's copy, which holds only in-frame ones; the method was immunoSEQ multiplex PCR. The sample comprises more than 1,200,000 clones, 98% of which are singletons, and about 0.34% rests with the top ten. The CDR3 loop spans 18 amino acids. The V end was cut by 3 bases, the J end by 0 bases, with 18 bases between. The germline V gene has CDR1 KGHSH and CDR2 LQKENI. General observations from the study: A few donors had roughly 5% of their naive CD4 clonotypes in common.

To note about this clone: Its antigen remains unidentified.

The specimen was naive CD4+ T cells sorted from blood. Subset specified: CD45RA+ positively selected. This TCR derives from a man aged 30 to 45 in good health. The chain combines TRBV18 with TRBJ1-3; tentatively, D is TRBD1 (6 bases). This CDR3 reads CASSPQGKDRLSGNTIYF. CDR3 coding DNA: TGTGCCAGCTCACCTCAGGGAAAAGACAGGCTCTCTGGAAACACCATATATTTT.